Shown below are 31 T cell receptor beta chains from a single sample sequenced in a study of CD8 T cells in ankylosing spondylitis. One entry per CDR3 protein, called by TCRdb with MiXCR from the 5' RACE reads. The data hold fewer than 400,000 distinct CDR3 sequences, with 7.5% to 9% observed a single time. Study results and caveats: In ankylosing spondylitis blood, a motif of eight highly homologous TCR beta variants appeared characteristic.

The antigens for these receptors are not known. Sequencing was performed on blood, either unsorted or a sorted T cell fraction (not recorded which). The receptors were sampled from a male donor with ankylosing spondylitis.

This clonotype appeared many times. The genes are TRBV25-1 and TRBJ1-4; D might be TRBD1 (5 bases). The germline V gene has CDR1 MGHDK and CDR2 SYGVNS. The CDR3 has 15 amino acids. V gave up 3 bases and J gave up 7 bases, with 15 bases separating them. CDR3 bases: TGTGCCAGCAGTGATCTTCGGGGGTTTGGTGAAAAACTGTTTTTT. Its protein is CASSDLRGFGEKLFF. Supplemented by reference TRBV25-1 and TRBJ1-4, the full variable domain reads EADIYQTPRYLVIGTGKKITLECSQTMGHDKMYWYQQDPGMELHLIHYSYGVNSTEKGDLSSESTVSRIRTEHFPLTLESARPSHTSQYLCASSDLRGFGEKLFFGSGTQLSVL.

This clonotype was counted a few times. The rearrangement uses TRBV20-1 and TRBJ2-1, with 8 positions matching TRBD1. The length of the CDR3 is 15 residues. Trimming removed 4 bases from V and 3 bases from J; junction bases left unmatched: 8. Germline CDR1 DFQATT, CDR2 SNEGSKA (reference sequence). As DNA, the CDR3 is TGCAGTGCTACCAGGGGGCTCGGAGGCTACAATGAGCAGTTCTTC. It translates to CSATRGLGGYNEQFF.

The chain links TRBV20-1 to TRBJ1-2; perhaps TRBD1 as D (5 bases). Deletions cut 1 base from V and 3 bases from J, with 12 bases between. The CDR3 sequence is 14 residues long. CDR1 is DFQATT, CDR2 SNEGSKA, per germline (reference sequence). The CDR3 is CSARVDSNYYGYTF. The CDR3 nucleotides read TGCAGTGCTAGAGTTGACAGCAACTACTATGGCTACACCTTC.

The CDR3 protein is CASSATGLYNSPLHF. CDR3 DNA sequence: TGCGCCAGCAGCGCGACAGGGCTCTATAATTCACCCCTCCACTTT. This chain joins TRBV5-1 and TRBJ1-6; 7 nucleotides line up with TRBD1. The CDR3 consists of 15 residues. Germline lookup yields CDR1 SGHRS and CDR2 YFSETQ. With V trimmed by 4 bases and J by 3 bases, 4 bases remained unmatched.

This clonotype was detected ten times or more. This chain links TRBV5-1 with TRBJ1-2; D is uncertain. This CDR3 has 14 residues. V gave up 4 bases and J gave up 4 bases, with 14 bases separating them. The germline V gene encodes CDR1 SGHRS and CDR2 YFSETQ. CDR3 bases: TGCGCCAGCAGCGCGGGTGGAGAGCCCTATGGCTACACCTTC. Its protein is CASSAGGEPYGYTF.

V usage is TRBV28 and J usage is TRBJ2-7; D call uncertain. CDR1 and CDR2 from the germline V gene are MDHEN and SYDVKM. CDR3 length: 15 residues. Trimming removed 1 base at V and 1 base at J, with 11 bases between. DNA for the CDR3: TGTGCCAGCAGTTTATTCGGGTCGAAATCCTACGAGCAGTACTTC. It translates to CASSLFGSKSYEQYF.

This clonotype occurred many times. The V call is TRBV7-9, the J call TRBJ1-5; D might be TRBD1 (6 bases). V gave up 1 base and J gave up 7 bases, with 11 bases separating them. Germline loops: CDR1 SEHNR, CDR2 FQNEAQ (reference sequence). CDR3 length: 14 amino acids. The DNA for the CDR3 is TGTGCCAGCAGCTTAGAGGGGGGTCGGCAGCCCCAGCATTTT. This sequence encodes CASSLEGGRQPQHF.

V is TRBV7-2 and J is TRBJ1-6, with a possible D match to TRBD1 (5 bases). Germline assignment: CDR1 SGHTA and CDR2 FQGNSA. Trimming pared 5 bases from V and 10 bases from J, leaving 18 bases between. This CDR3 contains 15 residues. The CDR3 reads CASSPLGESRSPLHF. In DNA, the CDR3 is TGTGCCAGCAGCCCATTGGGGGAGTCAAGATCACCCCTCCACTTT.

The CDR3 reads CATSDLRETQYF. In DNA, the CDR3 is TGTGCCACCAGTGATTTGCGGGAGACCCAGTACTTC. This chain links TRBV24-1 with TRBJ2-5; D not resolved. Trimming took off 0 bases at V and 5 bases at J, with 3 bases between the two ends. Germline CDR1 and CDR2: KGHDR and SFDVKD. This CDR3 is built from 12 residues.

This clonotype appeared many times. V is TRBV6-1 and J is TRBJ1-2; TRBD1 matches 12 bases. V shed 5 bases and J 6 bases; nucleotides not matched to a gene: 10. The CDR3 is 16 amino acids. Per germline, CDR1 MNHNS and CDR2 SASEGT. CDR3 DNA: TGTGCCAGCAGTAGGATAGGGACAGGGGGCGCGGATGGCTACACCTTC. Translation: CASSRIGTGGADGYTF.

The chain recombines TRBV7-3 with TRBJ2-1; D might be TRBD2 (5 bases). CDR3 size: 14 residues. Germline V gene data show CDR1 as SGHTA and CDR2 as FQGTGA. V was pared by 2 bases and J by 9 bases, with 14 bases between. The CDR3 here is CASSLSRSGSEQFF. As DNA, the CDR3 is TGTGCCAGCAGCTTATCTAGGAGTGGGAGTGAGCAGTTCTTC.

The chain links TRBV20-1 to TRBJ1-5; D is ambiguous. CDR3 length: 13 amino acids. V was trimmed by 0 bases and J by 4 bases, leaving 7 bases between them. Germline V gene sequence: CDR1 DFQATT, CDR2 SNEGSKA (reference sequence). The CDR3 loop is CSARDLGNQPQHF. CDR3 bases: TGCAGTGCTAGAGATTTGGGGAATCAGCCCCAGCATTTT.

This clonotype turned up a few times. The CDR3 loop is CASSSREGAETQYF. In DNA, the CDR3 is TGTGCCAGCAGTTCCCGCGAGGGGGCGGAGACCCAGTACTTC. This sequence joins TRBV6-5 and TRBJ2-5; 7 bases are a match to TRBD1. The CDR3 extends over 14 amino acids. CDR1 and CDR2 (germline): MNHEY, SVGAGI. Trimming removed 4 bases from V and 5 bases from J; junction bases left unmatched: 7.

This clonotype showed up just a few times. V and J are TRBV14 and TRBJ2-2; unclear D gene. CDR1 and CDR2 (germline): SGHDN, FVKESK. CDR3 length equals 14 residues. The V end lost 6 bases, the J end lost 4 bases, and 12 bases lay between the germline ends. Written as DNA, the CDR3 is TGTGCCAGCAGACAATTACTAAGCACCGGGGAGCTGTTTTTT. Its translation: CASRQLLSTGELFF.

The chain has TRBV29-1 and TRBJ2-1, with TRBD1 matching 7 bases. Germline V lookup: CDR1 SQVTM, CDR2 ANQGSEA. V lost 1 base to trimming and J lost 4 bases; unmatched junction nucleotides: 13. This CDR3 has 17 residues. In DNA form, the CDR3 reads TGCAGCGTTGAAGGCGATTACGGGACAGCACTTTACAATGAGCAGTTCTTC. Protein sequence: CSVEGDYGTALYNEQFF.

This sequence joins TRBV5-1 and TRBJ2-1, with TRBD1 matching 8 bases. CDR3 length equals 15 residues. V lost 2 bases to trimming and J lost 6 bases; unmatched junction nucleotides: 7. In germline, CDR1 is SGHRS, CDR2 YFSETQ. CDR3 residues: CASSLSTGAGNEQFF. DNA of the CDR3: TGCGCCAGCAGCTTATCGACAGGGGCAGGCAATGAGCAGTTCTTC.

The chain combines TRBV4-3 with TRBJ2-7, with D uncertain. CDR1 and CDR2 (germline): LGHNA, YSLEER. Deletions cut 0 bases from V and 3 bases from J, with 12 bases between. The CDR3 loop spans 15 amino acids. The CDR3 loop reads CASSQDRTGVYEQYF. In nucleotides, the CDR3 is TGCGCCAGCAGCCAAGATCGGACCGGAGTCTACGAGCAGTACTTC.

The chain carries TRBV29-1 and TRBJ1-4, with D perhaps TRBD1 (5 bases). The CDR3 is made up of 14 amino acids. The V gene lost 6 bases and the J gene lost 5 bases, with 16 bases spanning the gap. Germline CDR1 and CDR2: SQVTM and ANQGSEA. The CDR3 coding sequence is TGCAGCGTCAGCGACCCAGGGTCAAATGAAAAACTGTTTTTT. It specifies CSVSDPGSNEKLFF.

This clonotype was recorded a few times. The gene calls are TRBV12-3 or TRBV12-4 and TRBJ2-1, with 9 bases aligning to TRBD1. The length of the CDR3 is 16 residues. V was pared by 3 bases and J by 0 bases, with 3 bases of the junction left unmatched. CDR3 protein: CASSFRQGGSYNEQFF. CDR3 coding DNA: TGTGCCAGCAGTTTCCGACAGGGGGGCTCCTACAATGAGCAGTTCTTC.

This clonotype occurred many times. J is TRBJ2-1 and V is TRBV10-3, with 8 bases identical to TRBD1. The CDR3 length is 14 residues. CDR1 is ENHRY, CDR2 SYGVKD, per germline. J lost 5 bases, V lost 7 bases, and 7 bases had no gene match. The CDR3 DNA sequence: TGTGCCATCACCCCGGACAGGGACAACAATGAGCAGTTCTTC. Translated: CAITPDRDNNEQFF.

Many counts were recorded for this clonotype. V and J are TRBV4-2 and TRBJ2-1; D gene uncertain. V lost 1 base and J lost 8, with 15 bases in between. In germline, CDR1 is LGHNA, CDR2 YNFKEQ. CDR3 length equals 15 residues. The CDR3 region has the DNA TGTGCCAGCAGCCAAGTTGTAGAGCCTTCCCATGAGCAGTTCTTC. Residues: CASSQVVEPSHEQFF.

CDR3 coding DNA: TGCAGTGCAAACCCGGGACTAGCGGTCCAAGAGACCCAGTACTTC. The encoded protein is CSANPGLAVQETQYF. The chain links TRBV20-1 to TRBJ2-5; 11 bases agree with TRBD2. In germline, CDR1 is DFQATT, CDR2 SNEGSKA (reference sequence). Losses at the gene ends were 6 bases for V and 1 base for J; bases not matched to a gene: 7. The CDR3 runs 15 residues.

This clonotype has at least ten counts. The J gene is TRBJ1-1, the V gene TRBV20-1, with TRBD1 identical over 7 bases. The CDR3 is made up of 14 amino acids. Trimming cost V 2 bases and J 2 bases; bases outside gene matches: 5. Germline values: CDR1 DFQATT, CDR2 SNEGSKA (reference sequence). The CDR3 spells CSARSYRGNTEAFF. CDR3 DNA sequence: TGCAGTGCTAGATCCTACAGGGGAAACACTGAAGCTTTCTTT.

The genes are TRBV12-5 and TRBJ1-1; TRBD1 is a possible D gene (6 bases). The germline gives CDR1 LGHNT, CDR2 FRNRAP. The CDR3 has 12 amino acids. Trimming left V 3 bases short and J 7 bases short, with 9 bases between. CDR3 region: CASGLQGGEAFF. DNA for the CDR3: TGTGCTAGTGGTTTACAGGGAGGTGAAGCTTTCTTT.

There are a few counts of this clonotype. The V call is TRBV4-3, the J call TRBJ2-3; 12 bases agree with TRBD2. This CDR3 spans 17 amino acids. Losses at the gene ends were 0 bases for V and 4 bases for J; bases not matched to a gene: 5. The germline V gene has CDR1 LGHNA and CDR2 YSLEER. The DNA for the CDR3 is TGCGCCAGCAGCCAAGATCTAGCGGGAGGGCTGGCAGATACGCAGTATTTT. Translating it yields CASSQDLAGGLADTQYF.

The chain combines TRBV29-1 with TRBJ2-4, with D possibly being TRBD1 or TRBD2 (5 bases each). The length of the CDR3 is 12 residues. Germline assignment: CDR1 SQVTM and CDR2 ANQGSEA. Between the trimmed V and J ends, which lost 6 bases and 5 bases, there was a span of 11 bases. CDR3: CSVIRDENIQYF. Written as DNA, the CDR3 is TGCAGCGTCATCCGGGACGAAAACATTCAGTACTTC.

This clonotype was detected a few times. The chain has TRBV6-2 or TRBV6-3 and TRBJ2-1; tentatively, D is TRBD1 (6 bases). With 7 bases removed from V and 0 bases from J, the gap between germline ends came to 19 bases. Per the germline V gene, CDR1 is MNHEY and CDR2 is SVGEGT. The CDR3 consists of 17 residues. CDR3 sequence: CASNRYRDTYSYNEQFF. CDR3 in DNA: TGTGCCAGCAATCGTTACCGGGACACCTACTCCTACAATGAGCAGTTCTTC.

This chain connects TRBV20-1 to TRBJ2-1; TRBD2 aligns across 10 bases. CDR1 is DFQATT, CDR2 SNEGSKA, per germline (reference sequence). This CDR3 is built from 13 residues. V was pared by 5 bases and J by 6 bases, with 4 bases of the junction left unmatched. CDR3 sequence: CSAPRTSGNEQFF. The CDR3, as DNA: TGCAGTGCTCCCCGGACTAGCGGCAATGAGCAGTTCTTC.

There are a few counts of this clonotype. The rearrangement uses TRBV20-1 and TRBJ2-2, with unresolved D. Germline CDR1 is DFQATT and CDR2 is SNEGSKA (reference sequence). Deletions cut 3 bases from V and 5 bases from J, with 10 bases between. The length of the CDR3 is 13 residues. CDR3 bases: TGCAGTGCTAGGTCACAGCCTACCGGGGAGCTGTTTTTT. Its translation: CSARSQPTGELFF.

This clonotype was observed at least ten times. The genes are TRBV27 and TRBJ2-7; 7 bases line up with TRBD1. Germline CDR1 reads MNHEY; CDR2 reads SMNVEV (reference sequence). J lost 7 bases, V lost 8 bases, and 11 bases had no gene match. This CDR3 has 13 residues. Here the CDR3 DNA reads TGTGCCAGCGGCGGGCAGGGGGTCGGGGAGCAGTACTTC. Protein product: CASGGQGVGEQYF.

This clonotype was detected only a few times. Here the CDR3 reads CASSGDVGVTYEQYF. The CDR3 nucleotides read TGTGCCAGCAGTGGCGATGTCGGGGTCACCTACGAGCAGTACTTC. The chain couples TRBV6-2 or TRBV6-3 to TRBJ2-7, with D possibly TRBD2 on 5 matching bases. V lost 5 bases to trimming and J lost 2 bases, with 16 bases between them. The length of the CDR3 is 15 residues. Germline V gene data show CDR1 as MNHEY and CDR2 as SVGEGT.